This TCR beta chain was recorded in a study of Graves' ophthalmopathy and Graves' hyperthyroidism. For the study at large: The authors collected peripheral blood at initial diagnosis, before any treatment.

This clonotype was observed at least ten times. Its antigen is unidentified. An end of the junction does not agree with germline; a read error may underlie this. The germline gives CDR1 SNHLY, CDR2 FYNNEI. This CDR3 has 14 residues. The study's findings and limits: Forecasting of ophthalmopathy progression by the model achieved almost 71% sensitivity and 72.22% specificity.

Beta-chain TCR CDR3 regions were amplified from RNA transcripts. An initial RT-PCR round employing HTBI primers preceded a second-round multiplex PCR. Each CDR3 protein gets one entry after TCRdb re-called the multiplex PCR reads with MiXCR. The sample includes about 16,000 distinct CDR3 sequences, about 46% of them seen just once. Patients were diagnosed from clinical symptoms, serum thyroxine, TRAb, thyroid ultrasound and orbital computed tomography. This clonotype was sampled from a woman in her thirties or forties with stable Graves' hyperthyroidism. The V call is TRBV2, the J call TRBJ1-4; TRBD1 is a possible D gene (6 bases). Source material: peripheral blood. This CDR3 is CASRGQATNERLFF. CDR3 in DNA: TGTGCCAGCAGGGGACAAGCAACTAATGAAAGACTGTTTTTT.